This TCR beta chain stems from a study of cytomegalovirus exposure and HLA in healthy donors. PCR involved 60 Vbeta and 13 Jbeta primers. TCRdb keeps only in-frame clones here, not all; method: immunoSEQ multiplex PCR. Here the sample spans about 94,000 clones, over 50% being singletons. Donors showed nominal health when sampled, although they likely had unrecorded immune exposures. General study results and limits: A later analysis found that most CMV-associated TCR beta chains appeared HLA-restricted. TCR beta chains associated with HLA were, in a later analysis, more clonally expanded than equally common others.

This clone was seen once. Its antigen remains unknown. This CDR3 is built from 14 residues. Germline lookup yields CDR1 SGHTA and CDR2 FQGTGA. V trimming: 5 bases; J trimming: 5 bases; junction bases outside the gene matches: 8. This receptor was obtained from a man aged 25-45 years in good health and CMV-seronegative. The chain recombines TRBV7-3 with TRBJ2-5; 7 nucleotides match TRBD2. The sequencing input was PBMCs. The CDR3 loop is CASSRTGGGETQYF. The CDR3 region has the DNA TGTGCCAGCAGCAGAACCGGGGGAGGGGAGACCCAGTACTTC.